This T cell receptor beta chain was captured by sequencing in a study of beta chain features in type 1 diabetes. Of the isolated RNA, all was reverse transcribed, and so the sequenced material was expressed TCRB transcripts. This table comes from immunoSEQ multiplex PCR, and its TCRdb copy is limited to in-frame clones, with some not included. The table records 140,000 or so clones, around an eighth of them present only once. Findings of the study overall: Shorter templates may be favored by PCR, equally so in patients and controls. Shorter TCRB CDR3s, moderately but significantly so, were found in Type 1 diabetes patients in all four CD4+ subsets. It was among patients, rather than healthy donors, that naive, central memory and Treg TCRB repertoires appeared more similar.

The CDR3 is 14 residues long. The germline gives CDR1 SSHAT, CDR2 FNYEAQ (reference sequence). Of note for this clone: What it binds is unknown. A read error may produce the germline difference seen at one junction end.

One heparinised draw, averaging about 110 mL, was taken per donor. CD4+ naive, central memory, regulatory and stem cell-like memory cells were sorted via CD45RO/CCR7/CD25/CD127/CD95/CD27. The TCR sequence derives from a man aged 18 to 29 with type 1 diabetes. The chain links TRBV7-7 to TRBJ2-1; no clear D. Sequencing was performed on central memory CD4+ T cells from blood. The CDR3 coding sequence is TGTGCTAGCAGCTTAGGGCCGGAAGCGACCGAGCAGTTCTTC. This encodes CASSLGPEATEQFF.